This is a list of T cell receptor beta chains from one sample in a study of T cells after yellow fever vaccination. TCRdb passed the 5' RACE reads through MiXCR, listing each CDR3 protein once. The sample includes about 340,000 distinct CDR3 sequences, around an eighth of them seen just once. The specimen comprised CD4+ T cells sorted from PBMCs, sampled 15 days after the yellow fever booster vaccination. The receptors originated from a man aged 18-30 years who received the YFV17D yellow fever vaccine. The CDR3 runs from the conserved cysteine through the conserved F or W. A D gene is named only where the DNA matches it firmly. The size field is filled for only some rows; it gives once, few, many or a size class.

TRBJ1-4 | many | TRBV29-1 | . | TGCAGCGTTAGGACGACCGGCGGGGAAAAACTGTTTTTT | CSVRTTGGEKLFF
TRBJ2-7 | few | TRBV4-1 | . | TGCGCCAGCAGCCAAGGTGGCACAGGCCCCTACGAGCAGTACTTC | CASSQGGTGPYEQYF
TRBJ2-5 | few | TRBV6-6 | TRBD2 | TGTGCCAGCAGTGATACGGGGGGGCCGGAGACCCAGTACTTC | CASSDTGGPETQYF
TRBJ1-5 | many | TRBV25-1 | TRBD1 | TGTGCCAGCAGCAGGGGGATCAATCAGCCCCAGCATTTT | CASSRGINQPQHF
TRBJ1-5 | few | TRBV20-1 | . | TGCAGTGCTGTGATGAATCAGCCCCAGCATTTT | CSAVMNQPQHF
TRBJ2-1 | few | TRBV6-5 | . | TGTGCCAGCAGTAGGAACCAGGGGGGGGGCAATGAGCAGTTCTTC | CASSRNQGGGNEQFF
TRBJ1-6 | few | TRBV5-5 | . | TGTGCCAGCAGCTTGGTACAGCTTCGTTCACCCCTCCACTTT | CASSLVQLRSPLHF
TRBJ2-3 | many | TRBV18 | . | TGTGCCAGCTCACTTTTTGGCACAGATACGCAGTATTTT | CASSLFGTDTQYF
TRBJ2-1 | . | TRBV4-2 | . | TGTGCCAGCAGCCACGGGACTTCCTACAATGAGCAGTTCTTC | CASSHGTSYNEQFF
TRBJ1-5 | few | TRBV28 | . | TGTGCCAGCAGTTTTCCCTCTAGGACCCAGCATTTT | CASSFPSRTQHF
TRBJ2-7 | many | TRBV12-3/TRBV12-4 | . | TGTGCCAGCAGTAATGCGGGGACCCTAACCTACGAGCAGTACTTC | CASSNAGTLTYEQYF
TRBJ2-5 | . | TRBV10-3 | TRBD1 | TGTGCCATCAGCCGACAGGGAAACTTGGAAGAGACCCAGTACTTC | CAISRQGNLEETQYF
TRBJ2-7 | many | TRBV5-1 | . | TGCGCCAGCAGTTTCGTCACAGCGACGGGGCAGCAGTACTTC | CASSFVTATGQQYF
TRBJ2-1 | many | TRBV7-3 | TRBD2 | TGTGCCAGCAGCTTAACGGGCCGGGGGGGCCACAATGAGCAGTTCTTC | CASSLTGRGGHNEQFF
TRBJ1-6 | few | TRBV6-5 | . | TGTGCCAGCAGTTACGATGGAGGAAGCTCCTATAATTCACCCCTCCACTTT | CASSYDGGSSYNSPLHF
TRBJ1-5 | few | TRBV20-1 | TRBD1 | TGCAGTGCTAGGCGTACAGGGGGCAGCCAGCCCCAGCATTTT | CSARRTGGSQPQHF